These 2 T cell receptor beta chains originate from one sample sequenced in a study of blood T cell repertoires in COVID-19. This table comes from immunoSEQ multiplex PCR, and its TCRdb copy is limited to in-frame clones, with some not included. The profile shows about 310,000 clones, about nine tenths of them singletons. The sample was PBMCs or T cells enriched from blood (not recorded which). Receptors were obtained from a woman aged 35 to 49 who had recovered from COVID-19.

The chain is built from TRBV5-6 and TRBJ2-7; 9 bases fit TRBD1. The V gene's germline CDR1 is SGHDT and CDR2 YYEEEE. V was pared by 3 bases and J by 3 bases, with 7 bases of the junction left unmatched. The CDR3 consists of 15 residues. This CDR3 reads CASSSYRGQNYEQYF. The CDR3 region has the DNA TGTGCCAGCAGCTCTTACAGGGGGCAAAACTACGAGCAGTACTTC.

The chain combines TRBV5-1 with TRBJ2-5, with no clear D. The germline gives CDR1 SGHRS, CDR2 YFSETQ. This CDR3 has 13 residues. V lost 0 bases to trimming and J lost 5 bases, with 8 bases between them. The CDR3 DNA sequence: TGCGCCAGCAGCTTGGACGATGCGGAGACCCAGTACTTC. Encoded protein: CASSLDDAETQYF. Supplemented by reference TRBV5-1 and TRBJ2-5, the full variable domain reads KAGVTQTPRYLIKTRGQQVTLSCSPISGHRSVSWYQQTPGQGLQFLFEYFSETQRNKGNFPGRFSGRQFSNSRSEMNVSTLELGDSALYLCASSLDDAETQYFGPGTRLLVL.